The T cell receptor (beta chain) under discussion was sequenced for a study of naive and memory T cell subsets. Study observations and caveats: TCR abundance followed a power law differing between naive and memory subsets.

Four subsets defined by CD45RA and CD27 were sorted after CD3, CD4, CD8 and live/dead staining. Regarding this clonotype: What it binds is not known.

Both TRBC1 and TRBC2 were covered by a beta constant-region primer of two equimolar oligonucleotides. TCRdb reprocessed the UMI-ligation and nested PCR reads via MiXCR and lists one record per CDR3 protein. The sample consists of roughly 20,000 distinct CDR3 sequences, roughly 11% of them appearing once. V lost 7 bases, J lost 8 bases, and 9 bases lay in between. This CDR3 has 11 amino acids. Per germline, CDR1 MNHEY and CDR2 SVGEGT. The sample consisted of central memory CD8+ T cells from blood. This receptor was obtained from a human donor in good health. V is TRBV6-2 or TRBV6-3 and J is TRBJ2-1; D is uncertain. The CDR3 spells CASTDAHEQFF. In nucleotides, the CDR3 is TGTGCCAGCACCGACGCACATGAGCAGTTCTTC.